This T cell receptor (beta chain) was found in a study of T cell clonality in common variable immunodeficiency. Germline CDR1 and CDR2: MDHEN and SYDVKM. Trimming removed 5 bases from V and 0 bases from J; junction bases left unmatched: 6. The CDR3 is 18 residues long. This clone occurred many times. Antigen specificity is unknown. The read comes to an end 3 residues before the CDR3 does, leaving the germline J gene to fill in the end. Whole-study results and caveats: CVID subjects shared fewer TCRbeta clones than healthy controls did. Authors noted CVID clonality's cause needs subpopulation repertoire sequencing. Common variable immunodeficiency TCR beta sequences reportedly had fewer deletions and N-nucleotide insertions.

Caucasian heritage predominated among both patients and controls. Blood came from CVID subjects not ill and not taking immunomodulatory or immunosuppressive medication. Measured with immunoSEQ multiplex PCR; TCRdb has only the in-frame clones, and not every one. This sample carries about 3,000 clones, none of them present only once. The origin of this receptor is a human donor with common variable immunodeficiency. Source material: peripheral blood mononuclear cells. The chain joins TRBV28 to TRBJ2-1; TRBD2 matches at 14 bases. CDR3 DNA (partial): TGTGCCAGCAGTACCGGGACTAGCGGGGGACCCTCCTACAATGAG. Its translation is CASSTGTSGGPSYNE. The CDR3 reads in full as CASSTGTSGGPSYNEQFF.